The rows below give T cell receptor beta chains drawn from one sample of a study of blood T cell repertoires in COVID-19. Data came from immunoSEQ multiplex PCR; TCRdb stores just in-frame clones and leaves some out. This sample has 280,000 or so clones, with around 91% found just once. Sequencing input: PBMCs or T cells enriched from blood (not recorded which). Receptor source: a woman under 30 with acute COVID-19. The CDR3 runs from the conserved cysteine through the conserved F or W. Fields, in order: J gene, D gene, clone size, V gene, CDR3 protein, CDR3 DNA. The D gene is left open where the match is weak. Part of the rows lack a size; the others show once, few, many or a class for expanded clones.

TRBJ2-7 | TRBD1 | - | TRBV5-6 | CASSLPGGWEQYF | TGTGCCAGCAGCTTACCAGGGGGCTGGGAGCAGTACTTC
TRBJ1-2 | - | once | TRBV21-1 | CASSEHRDRGTPCYGYTF | TGTGCCAGCAGCGAGCACCGGGACAGGGGCACCCCTTGCTATGGCTACACCTTC
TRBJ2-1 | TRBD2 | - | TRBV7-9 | CASSLVSGRGNEQFF | TGTGCCAGCAGCCTGGTTAGCGGGAGGGGTAATGAGCAGTTCTTC
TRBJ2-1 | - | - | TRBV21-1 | CASRWIGSSVNEQFF | TGTGCCAGCCGTTGGATCGGATCAAGCGTCAATGAGCAGTTCTTC
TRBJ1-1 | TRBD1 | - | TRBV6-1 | CASSDGRDRGPEAFF | TGTGCCAGCAGTGATGGCCGGGACAGGGGCCCTGAAGCTTTCTTT
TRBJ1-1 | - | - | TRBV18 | CASSPALERASEAFF | TGTGCCAGCTCACCGGCACTGGAGCGTGCAAGTGAAGCTTTCTTT
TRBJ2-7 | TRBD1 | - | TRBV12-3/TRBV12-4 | CASSLGQGYEQYF | TGTGCCAGCAGTTTGGGACAGGGCTACGAGCAGTACTTC
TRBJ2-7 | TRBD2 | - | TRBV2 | CASTPSGSYEQYF | TGTGCCAGCACTCCTAGCGGGAGCTACGAGCAGTACTTC
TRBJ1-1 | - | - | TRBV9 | CASSVAPDRSNTEAFF | TGTGCCAGCAGCGTAGCTCCCGACAGGTCGAACACTGAAGCTTTCTTT
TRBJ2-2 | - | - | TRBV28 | CASSFATGTANTGELFF | TGTGCCAGCAGTTTTGCCACAGGGACCGCGAACACCGGGGAGCTGTTTTTT
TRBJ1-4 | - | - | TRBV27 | CASSLSGQLNEKLFF | TGTGCCAGCAGTTTATCGGGGCAGCTAAATGAAAAACTGTTTTTT
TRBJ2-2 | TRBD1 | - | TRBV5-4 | CASSPHQGANTGELFF | TGTGCCAGCAGCCCACACCAGGGGGCGAACACCGGGGAGCTGTTTTTT
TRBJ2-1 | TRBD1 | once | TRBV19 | CASSTWDWGQGYNEQFF | TGTGCCAGTAGTACCTGGGATTGGGGACAGGGCTACAATGAGCAGTTCTTC